Below are 4 T cell receptor beta chains sequenced from a single sample in a study of blood T cell repertoires in COVID-19. Repertoires were generated with immunoSEQ multiplex PCR, while TCRdb's copy carries only in-frame clones and drops some. The sample lists approximately 300,000 clones, 90% occurring once. The sample comprised PBMCs or T cells enriched from blood (not recorded which). The receptor source for this set is a man between 60 and 70 years old who had recovered from COVID-19.

J is TRBJ2-7 and V is TRBV6-5; D not certain. This CDR3 is built from 15 residues. V was shortened by 1 base and J by 6 bases, with 16 bases between the two germline ends. CDR1 is MNHEY and CDR2 is SVGAGI in the germline V gene. The CDR3 spells CASSYLAADLLEQYF. CDR3 DNA: TGTGCCAGCAGTTACTTAGCAGCCGACCTACTCGAGCAGTACTTC.

The V and J genes are TRBV5-6 and TRBJ1-2; 9 positions agree with TRBD1. After removal of 4 bases from V and 3 bases from J, the junction contained 7 bases not matched to a gene. CDR3 length equals 15 residues. Germline V gene data show CDR1 as SGHDT and CDR2 as YYEEEE. The chain's CDR3 is CASSPQGAQDYGYTF. The CDR3 region has the DNA TGTGCCAGCAGCCCACAGGGGGCACAGGACTATGGCTACACCTTC.

The chain employs TRBV27 and TRBJ1-2, with unresolved D. The CDR3 has 13 residues. V lost 3 bases, J lost 6 bases, and 11 bases lay in between. Germline assignment: CDR1 MNHEY and CDR2 SMNVEV (reference sequence). The CDR3 DNA follows: TGTGCCAGCAGTTTTTCCCAGGTTCATGGCTACACCTTC. Translated, it gives CASSFSQVHGYTF.

This clone was seen just once. The gene calls are TRBV19 and TRBJ1-6, with D possibly TRBD1 on 6 matching bases. Germline CDR1 and CDR2: LNHDA and SQIVND (reference sequence). V gave up 6 bases and J gave up 8 bases, with 11 bases separating them. This CDR3 region has 13 residues. CDR3 nucleotides: TGTGCCAGTAGCCACCGACAGGATTCACCCCTCCACTTT. The encoded protein is CASSHRQDSPLHF.